This is a list of T cell receptor beta chains from one sample in a study of healthy donors' naive CD4 and CD8 T cells. Using its own MiXCR run on the reads, TCRdb lists one record per CDR3 protein. Of about 180,000 distinct CDR3 sequences detected, over 60% appear once; the ten largest clones hold roughly 2.3%. Source material: naive CD4+ and CD8+ T cells sorted from blood, pooled from several donors. The origin of the receptors is a pool of human donors in good health; the sample pools cells from several healthy donors. Each CDR3 is given with its conserved first and last residue. D genes are given only for firm matches. The size of a clone is reported for some rows only, either as once, few or many, or as a class for expanded clones.

d_call j_call v_call clone_size cdr3_length cdr3_nt cdr3_aa
- TRBJ2-2 TRBV5-5 - 16 TGTGCCAGCAGCTGGCCGTCGGGGTCGAACACCGGGGAGCTGTTTTTT CASSWPSGSNTGELFF
- TRBJ1-3 TRBV2 - 12 TGTGCCAGCAATTCGGGTGTGGACACCATATATTTT CASNSGVDTIYF
- TRBJ2-1 TRBV29-1 - 11 TGCAGCTCCCAAAGGCAAGGGGAGCAGTTCTTC CSSQRQGEQFF
- TRBJ1-2 TRBV5-5 few 13 TGTGCCAGCAGCTTGGGGACAACCTATGGCTACACCTTC CASSLGTTYGYTF
TRBD2 TRBJ2-1 TRBV27 - 19 TGTGCCAGCAAGGATTGGGCTAGCGGGACTATTTACTCCTACAATGAGCAGTTCTTC CASKDWASGTIYSYNEQFF
- TRBJ1-2 TRBV20-1 few 15 TGCAGTGCTAGAGAAGGGACGGTAGCTAACTATGGCTACACCTTC CSAREGTVANYGYTF
TRBD1 TRBJ2-5 TRBV10-3 - 13 TGTGCCATCAGCCCGACAGGGTTAGAGACCCAGTACTTC CAISPTGLETQYF
- TRBJ2-7 TRBV6-5 - 15 TGTGCCAGCAGTTATCGTGGGGGCGGTTTGAACGAGCAGTACTTC CASSYRGGGLNEQYF
TRBD2 TRBJ2-3 TRBV6-2/TRBV6-3 once 18 TGTGCCAGCACCCGGACTAGCGGGAGAGTGGGGGGCACAGATACGCAGTATTTT CASTRTSGRVGGTDTQYF
TRBD2 TRBJ2-3 TRBV7-8 once 17 TGTGCCAGCAGCCCGGGACTAGCGGGAGGGAGTACAGATACGCAGTATTTT CASSPGLAGGSTDTQYF
- TRBJ2-3 TRBV29-1 once 12 TGCAGCGTTGAAGATGGGGCAGATACGCAGTATTTT CSVEDGADTQYF
- TRBJ1-2 TRBV19 - 15 TGTGCCAGTAGTTTATCCGGAGGCGAACTCTATGGCTACACCTTC CASSLSGGELYGYTF
TRBD2 TRBJ2-7 TRBV19 - 14 TGTGCCAGTAGTCGAGCGGGAGCCCCCTACGAGCAGTACTTC CASSRAGAPYEQYF
TRBD1 TRBJ1-6 TRBV5-1 few 14 TGCGCCAGCAGCTTCGACAGGGTTTCTTCACCCCTCCACTTT CASSFDRVSSPLHF
TRBD2 TRBJ2-1 TRBV19 - 15 TGTGCCAGTGGTACCACAGCGGGAGGGCCGAATGAGCAGTTCTTC CASGTTAGGPNEQFF
- TRBJ2-2 TRBV29-1 - 14 TGCAGCGTGGGGACAAGACCGAACACCGGGGAGCTGTTTTTT CSVGTRPNTGELFF
TRBD1 TRBJ2-1 TRBV12-3/TRBV12-4 - 17 TGTGCCAGCACCAAATCCCGGCGGGACAGGGTTATCTATGAGCAGTTCTTC CASTKSRRDRVIYEQFF
- TRBJ2-1 TRBV5-1 - 16 TGCGCCAGCAGCTTGTACCCAGGGCTCTCCTACAATGAGCAGTTCTTC CASSLYPGLSYNEQFF
TRBD1 TRBJ2-1 TRBV19 once 15 TGTGCCAGTATCCCCAGACAGGGGGTCGGCAATGAGCAGTTCTTC CASIPRQGVGNEQFF
- TRBJ2-2 TRBV29-1 - 14 TGCAGCGTTGAACTCAGGGCCAACACCGGGGAGCTGTTTTTT CSVELRANTGELFF
- TRBJ2-7 TRBV7-6 - 17 TGTGCCAGCAGCCCAGTACAGGAGGGACGGAACTCCTACGAGCAGTACTTC CASSPVQEGRNSYEQYF
TRBD1 TRBJ1-1 TRBV29-1 few 12 TGCAGCGGTATGACAGGGGCGGATTCGGCTTTCTTT CSGMTGADSAFF
TRBD2 TRBJ2-1 TRBV19 - 15 TGTGCCAGTAGTATAGGCGGGAGGAGGGACAATGAGCAGTTCTTC CASSIGGRRDNEQFF
- TRBJ1-1 TRBV29-1 - 12 TGCAGCGCACAGGGAATGAACACTGAAGCTTTCTTT CSAQGMNTEAFF
TRBD1 TRBJ2-6 TRBV5-1 - 15 TGCGCCAGCGCCCGGACAGGGTATGGGGCCAACGTCCTGACTTTC CASARTGYGANVLTF
- TRBJ1-2 TRBV20-1 - 11 TGCAGTGCTAGACCAAACTATGGCTACACCTTC CSARPNYGYTF